This TCR beta chain was recovered during a study of blood T cell repertoires in COVID-19. Study at large: From T cells, B-cell-depleted T cells, or PBMCs came the material, which was cDNA or gDNA.

Clones were sequenced by immunoSEQ multiplex PCR, and TCRdb holds only the in-frame ones, with some missing. The sample yields some 300,000 clones, 88% seen once. Each participant's cohort was designated according to participant-reported clinical history. The material sequenced was PBMCs or T cells enriched from blood (not recorded which). The TCR originated in a woman aged 30 to 39 who had recovered from COVID-19.

In DNA, the CDR3 is TGTGCCAGTGGGGGACAGTACAATGAGCAGTTCTTC. Its translation: CASGGQYNEQFF. The V gene is TRBV19, the J gene TRBJ2-1, with TRBD1 matching 7 bases. From germline, CDR1 is LNHDA and CDR2 SQIVND (reference sequence). V dropped 8 bases and J dropped 4; count of bases not matched to a gene: 2. CDR3 length equals 12 residues.